This T cell receptor beta chain stems from a study of T cell responses to AZD1222 COVID-19 vaccine. Findings of the study overall: There were vaccine-associated CD4 TCRs across spike, dominant at 160-218 and 743-854. Without day 14 samples, only post-peak T cell repertoires were studied. As reported, nearly half of all spike-specific TCRs target variant regions that are unmutated.

Assay used: immunoSEQ multiplex PCR; TCRdb lists only in-frame clones, some missing. The table includes 190,000 or so clones, approximately 90% detected once. Note on this clone: Its target is unknown.

Sequencing used peripheral blood, obtained 28 days after the second AZD1222 dose. The sequence was obtained from an adult who received the AZD1222 COVID-19 vaccine.

This CDR3 reads CASSLSRLAGGSEQYF. CDR3 nucleotide sequence: TGTGCCAGCAGCTTATCCAGACTAGCGGGAGGCTCCGAGCAGTACTTC. The chain employs TRBV7-3 and TRBJ2-7; 13 positions match TRBD2. This CDR3 spans 16 amino acids. V was pared by 2 bases and J by 6 bases, with 7 bases of the junction left unmatched. Germline V gene sequence: CDR1 SGHTA, CDR2 FQGTGA.